One and the same sample provided the 27 T cell receptor beta chains below, sequenced in a study of shared clonotypes between healthy human individuals. Profiled with immunoSEQ multiplex PCR; TCRdb holds only in-frame clones, not every one. Of about 2.4 million clones in the sample, 93% were seen once. The sequencing input was naive CD4+ T cells from PBMCs. Subset noted: CD45RA+ positively selected. These receptors all come from a man aged 18 to 35 in good health. Some clones in this sample may be carry-over from other donors' samples.

V and J are TRBV4-2 and TRBJ2-5, with TRBD2 identical over 7 bases. V lost 4 bases to trimming and J lost 4 bases; unmatched junction nucleotides: 9. CDR3 length equals 15 residues. Germline V gives CDR1 LGHNA, CDR2 YNFKEQ. The CDR3 nucleotides are TGTGCCAGCAGCCCGCAGGCTAGCGGAAGAGAGACCCAGTACTTC. Translation: CASSPQASGRETQYF.

The genes are TRBV27 and TRBJ1-1, with a possible D match to TRBD1 (5 bases). Germline V gene data show CDR1 as MNHEY and CDR2 as SMNVEV (reference sequence). The CDR3 spans 13 residues. Trimming pared 5 bases from V and 0 bases from J, leaving 7 bases between. For the CDR3, the DNA is TGTGCCAGCAGTGACAGCATGAACACTGAAGCTTTCTTT. This translates into CASSDSMNTEAFF.

This CDR3 is CASSFRYARQTTGELFF. Written as DNA, the CDR3 is TGCGCCAGCAGCTTTCGCTATGCCCGGCAAACCACCGGGGAGCTGTTTTTT. The chain has TRBV5-1 and TRBJ2-2; D unresolved. Germline-derived CDR1 and CDR2 are SGHRS and YFSETQ. V lost 2 bases to trimming and J lost 4 bases, with 18 bases between them. The CDR3 is 17 residues long.

The chain uses TRBV5-1 and TRBJ1-1, with no clear D. The germline V gene encodes CDR1 SGHRS and CDR2 YFSETQ. The V end lost 5 bases, the J end lost 7 bases, and 9 bases lay between the germline ends. The CDR3 loop spans 11 amino acids. This chain's CDR3 is CASRREGEAFF. The CDR3 bases are TGCGCCAGCAGGAGGGAGGGTGAAGCTTTCTTT.

DNA of the CDR3: TGTGCCAGCAGCCAAACCAGCAGGGGAAACACAGATACGCAGTATTTT. This encodes CASSQTSRGNTDTQYF. The rearrangement links TRBV9 to TRBJ2-3; a weak D match, TRBD1 (6 bases). Per germline, CDR1 SGDLS and CDR2 YYNGEE. This CDR3 has 16 amino acids. Trimming left V 4 bases short and J 2 bases short, with 17 bases between.

The chain is built from TRBV6-6 and TRBJ2-2; D is uncertain. The germline V and J ends were trimmed by 5 bases and 3 bases, with 10 bases remaining between them. The germline V gene encodes CDR1 MNHNY and CDR2 SVGAGI (reference sequence). The CDR3 is made up of 14 amino acids. CDR3 amino acids: CASSPHFDTGELFF. Here the CDR3 DNA reads TGTGCCAGCAGTCCCCACTTTGACACCGGGGAGCTGTTTTTT.

The V and J genes are TRBV5-1 and TRBJ2-2; 7 positions agree with TRBD1. The V gene end was trimmed by 3 bases and the J gene end by 7 bases; junction bases not matched to a gene: 15. The CDR3 has 17 residues. Germline-derived CDR1 and CDR2 are SGHRS and YFSETQ. Here the CDR3 reads CASSSLNGQAKGGELFF. CDR3 DNA: TGCGCCAGCAGCTCGTTGAACGGACAGGCTAAAGGCGGGGAGCTGTTTTTT.

The gene calls are TRBV27 and TRBJ2-1; D unresolved. The CDR3 sequence is 14 residues long. Germline V gene data show CDR1 as MNHEY and CDR2 as SMNVEV (reference sequence). Trimming removed 11 bases from V and 5 bases from J, with 19 bases in between. Here the CDR3 reads CASSLKPRDNEQFF. The CDR3 DNA is TGTGCCTCTAGTTTAAAGCCAAGGGACAATGAGCAGTTCTTC.

The chain links TRBV6-1 to TRBJ2-2; 10 nucleotides agree with TRBD2. This CDR3 has 13 amino acids. Germline V gene lookup returns CDR1 MNHNS and CDR2 SASEGT. After removal of 8 bases from V and 7 bases from J, the junction contained 4 bases not matched to a gene. The CDR3 DNA is TGTGCCAGCGGGTCTAGCGGGAGCGGGGAGCTGTTTTTT. Amino acids: CASGSSGSGELFF.

This sequence joins TRBV7-8 and TRBJ2-2; 13 bases agree with TRBD2. There are 17 residues in the CDR3. Germline V lookup: CDR1 SGHVS, CDR2 FQNEAQ. Trimming removed 5 bases from V and 0 bases from J; junction bases left unmatched: 3. CDR3 DNA sequence: TGTGCCAGCAGCGGGACTAGCGGGATCGCGAACACCGGGGAGCTGTTTTTT. It translates to CASSGTSGIANTGELFF.

The rearrangement links TRBV30 to TRBJ1-1; D is undetermined. The CDR3 is 14 residues long. Germline V lookup: CDR1 GTSNPN, CDR2 SVGIG (reference sequence). V shed 2 bases and J shed 1 base, with 11 bases lying between them. CDR3 DNA sequence: TGTGCCTGGAGTAACCTCCGGACGAACACTGAAGCTTTCTTT. Encoded protein: CAWSNLRTNTEAFF.

The rearrangement joins TRBV5-1 to TRBJ2-2; 8 bases are a match to TRBD1. Germline V gene lookup returns CDR1 SGHRS and CDR2 YFSETQ. With 5 bases clipped from V and 6 bases from J, the junction kept 3 bases outside the gene matches. The CDR3 spans 13 residues. This chain's CDR3 is CASRSTGAGELFF. In DNA, the CDR3 is TGCGCCAGCAGGTCGACAGGGGCCGGGGAGCTGTTTTTT.

This chain connects TRBV6-1 to TRBJ1-1; D gene unclear. Germline V gives CDR1 MNHNS, CDR2 SASEGT. The CDR3 has 15 residues. The V gene lost 8 bases and the J gene lost 0 bases, with 16 bases spanning the gap. The chain's CDR3 is CASSGPGNVNTEAFF. As DNA, the CDR3 is TGTGCCAGCTCAGGACCCGGGAACGTGAACACTGAAGCTTTCTTT.

A single count supports this clone. The sample contains more than one DNA sequence encoding this CDR3. This chain links TRBV11-2 with TRBJ2-7; TRBD1 might be the D (5 bases). Germline V CDR1 and CDR2: SGHAT, FQNNGV. Trimming removed 1 base from V and 4 bases from J, with 8 bases in between. The CDR3 sequence is 13 residues long. DNA of the CDR3: TGTGCCAGCAGCTTAGGGACACGATACGAGCAGTACTTC. It is translated as CASSLGTRYEQYF.

CDR3 region: CASSSVAGTAYEQYF. The CDR3 coding sequence is TGTGCCAGCAGCTCAGTCGCCGGGACAGCCTACGAGCAGTACTTC. The rearrangement links TRBV11-1 to TRBJ2-7, with 7 bases fitting TRBD1. Looked up from germline, CDR1 is SGHAT and CDR2 is FQDESV (reference sequence). Trimming cost V 4 bases and J 2 bases; bases outside gene matches: 8. The CDR3 spans 15 residues. Variable domain in full (rest from reference TRBV11-1 and TRBJ2-7): EAEVAQSPRYKITEKSQAVAFWCDPISGHATLYWYRQILGQGPELLVQFQDESVVDDSQLPKDRFSAERLKGVDSTLKIQPAELGDSAMYLCASSSVAGTAYEQYFGPGTRLTVT.

The chain is built from TRBV6-6 and TRBJ2-5; 8 bases align to TRBD2. Germline V gives CDR1 MNHNY, CDR2 SVGAGI (reference sequence). CDR3 length: 15 residues. The trim removed 6 bases at V and 1 base at J, leaving 7 bases unmatched. The DNA of the CDR3 is TGTGCCAGCAGCCTTCCCGGGACTAGCCAAGAGACCCAGTACTTC. It specifies CASSLPGTSQETQYF.

The gene calls are TRBV28 and TRBJ1-2; 7 bases match TRBD1. Trimming at V came to 1 base and at J to 7 bases, leaving 9 bases not matched to a gene. Germline V CDR1 and CDR2: MDHEN, SYDVKM. The CDR3 runs 15 residues. The chain's CDR3 is CASSLYDEGAGGYTF. CDR3 DNA sequence: TGTGCCAGCAGTTTATATGATGAGGGGGCGGGTGGCTACACCTTC.

The V gene is TRBV7-3, the J gene TRBJ2-7; 7 bases are shared with TRBD1. Per the germline V gene, CDR1 is SGHTA and CDR2 is FQGTGA. Unmatched junction bases numbered 6, after V lost 5 bases and J lost 2 bases. The CDR3 runs to 14 residues. CDR3 in amino acids: CASSLGTAPYEQYF. The CDR3, as DNA: TGTGCCAGCAGCCTCGGGACAGCCCCCTACGAGCAGTACTTC.

The J gene is TRBJ1-1, the V gene TRBV28, with 8 bases aligning to TRBD1. The V and J ends lost 8 bases and 5 bases, in that order; junction bases with no gene match: 7. Germline V gives CDR1 MDHEN, CDR2 SYDVKM. This CDR3 has 13 amino acids. The CDR3 loop is CASERRGRTEAFF. CDR3 sequence (DNA): TGTGCCAGCGAACGCAGGGGGCGGACTGAAGCTTTCTTT.

On this clone: Other DNA variants within this sample encode the same CDR3. V is TRBV11-3 and J is TRBJ2-2; no clear D. Trimming removed 2 bases from V and 1 base from J, with 5 bases in between. The CDR3 is 14 residues long. Germline V gene data show CDR1 as SGHNT and CDR2 as YENEEA. The CDR3 sequence: CASSLRGNTGELFF. DNA for the CDR3: TGTGCCAGCAGCTTACGAGGGAACACCGGGGAGCTGTTTTTT.

As concerns this clone: Additional DNA sequences in this sample encode the identical CDR3. The chain has TRBV15 and TRBJ1-5; D gene unclear. The CDR3 is 12 amino acids. Trimming removed 1 base at V and 6 bases at J, with 4 bases between. Germline assignment: CDR1 LNHNV and CDR2 YYDKDF (reference sequence). The CDR3 coding sequence is TGTGCCACCAGCAGAGGCTCTCAGCCCCAGCATTTT. This gives the protein CATSRGSQPQHF.

The DNA for the CDR3 is TGTGCCAGCTTTGGGGGGACAGCAAGCTCTGGGGCCAACGTCCTGACTTTC. Its protein is CASFGGTASSGANVLTF. The chain is built from TRBV11-2 and TRBJ2-6, with a weak D call TRBD1 (7 bases). Trimming took 8 bases from V and 0 from J, leaving 17 bases between them. CDR1 is SGHAT and CDR2 is FQNNGV in the germline V gene. This CDR3 comprises 17 residues.

As for this clone: This specimen includes other DNA sequences encoding the same CDR3. This chain links TRBV5-1 with TRBJ2-1; 8 bases map to TRBD2. This CDR3 is 15 amino acids long. The germline CDR1 and CDR2 sequences are SGHRS and YFSETQ. With 6 bases clipped from V and 0 bases from J, the junction kept 5 bases outside the gene matches. CDR3 in amino acids: CASTSLAGSYNEQFF. The CDR3 DNA sequence: TGCGCCAGCACCTCCCTAGCGGGCTCCTACAATGAGCAGTTCTTC.

This chain uses TRBV28 with TRBJ1-5; perhaps TRBD1 as D (5 bases). V lost 6 bases and J 6 bases, leaving 15 bases between the germline ends. The CDR3 runs to 14 residues. CDR1 is MDHEN, CDR2 SYDVKM, per germline. For the CDR3, the DNA is TGTGCCAGCAGGTCGGGGGAGGGTTTTCAGCCCCAGCATTTT. The encoded protein is CASRSGEGFQPQHF.

The chain is built from TRBV30 and TRBJ1-4; no definite D call. The germline V and J ends were trimmed by 5 bases and 4 bases, with 8 bases remaining between them. The CDR3 loop spans 12 amino acids. Germline assignment: CDR1 GTSNPN and CDR2 SVGIG (reference sequence). CDR3 sequence (DNA): TGTGCCTGGGGACCGTTTAATGAAAAACTGTTTTTT. This encodes CAWGPFNEKLFF.

This chain uses TRBV5-1 with TRBJ2-3, with no clear D. With 0 bases removed from V and 0 bases from J, the gap between germline ends came to 14 bases. Germline lookup yields CDR1 SGHRS and CDR2 YFSETQ. CDR3 length equals 17 residues. The CDR3 DNA reads TGCGCCAGCAGCTTGGGTATATCGGTACTTAGCACAGATACGCAGTATTTT. Protein product: CASSLGISVLSTDTQYF.

The V gene is TRBV28, the J gene TRBJ2-7, with 10 bases aligning to TRBD2. Trimming at V came to 3 bases and at J to 5 bases, leaving 7 bases not matched to a gene. The CDR3 has 15 amino acids. Germline CDR1 reads MDHEN; CDR2 reads SYDVKM. The CDR3 loop is CASSLTSGSTHEQYF. CDR3 in DNA: TGTGCCAGCAGTTTGACTAGCGGGTCTACCCACGAGCAGTACTTC. Combining the CDR3 with reference TRBV28 and TRBJ2-7 gives the whole variable domain DVKVTQSSRYLVKRTGEKVFLECVQDMDHENMFWYRQDPGLGLRLIYFSYDVKMKEKGDIPEGYSVSREKKERFSLILESASTNQTSMYLCASSLTSGSTHEQYFGPGTRLTVT.